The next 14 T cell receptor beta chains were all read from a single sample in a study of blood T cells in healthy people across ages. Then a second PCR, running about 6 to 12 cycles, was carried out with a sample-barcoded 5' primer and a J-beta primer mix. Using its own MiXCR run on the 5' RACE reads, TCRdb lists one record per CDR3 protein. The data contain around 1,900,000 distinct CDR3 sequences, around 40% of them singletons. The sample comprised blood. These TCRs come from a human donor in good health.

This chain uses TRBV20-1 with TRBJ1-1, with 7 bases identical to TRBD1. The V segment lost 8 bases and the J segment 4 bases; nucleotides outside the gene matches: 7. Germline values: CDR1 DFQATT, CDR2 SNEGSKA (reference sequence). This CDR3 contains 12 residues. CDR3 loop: CSIYRGSTEAFF. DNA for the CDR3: TGCAGTATTTACAGGGGTAGCACTGAAGCTTTCTTT.

As DNA, the CDR3 is TGCAGTGCTAGATGGGGACAGGGGTTTGCAGATACGCAGTATTTT. Its translation: CSARWGQGFADTQYF. This chain joins TRBV20-1 and TRBJ2-3; TRBD1 matches 10 bases. Germline V gives CDR1 DFQATT, CDR2 SNEGSKA (reference sequence). The CDR3 is made up of 15 amino acids. V shed 2 bases and J 4 bases; nucleotides not matched to a gene: 6.

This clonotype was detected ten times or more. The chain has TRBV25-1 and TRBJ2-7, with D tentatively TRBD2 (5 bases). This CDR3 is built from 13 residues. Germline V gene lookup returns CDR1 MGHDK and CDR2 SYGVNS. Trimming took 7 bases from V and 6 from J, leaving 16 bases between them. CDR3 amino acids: CASTEVGDFEQYF. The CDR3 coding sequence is TGTGCCAGCACGGAGGTGGGAGACTTCGAGCAGTACTTC.

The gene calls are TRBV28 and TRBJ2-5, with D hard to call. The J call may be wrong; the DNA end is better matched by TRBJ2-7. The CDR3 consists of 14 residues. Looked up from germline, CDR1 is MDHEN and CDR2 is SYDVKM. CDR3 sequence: CASSPERTAYEQYF. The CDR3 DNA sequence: TGTGCCAGCAGTCCGGAGAGGACGGCCTACGAGCAGTACTTC.

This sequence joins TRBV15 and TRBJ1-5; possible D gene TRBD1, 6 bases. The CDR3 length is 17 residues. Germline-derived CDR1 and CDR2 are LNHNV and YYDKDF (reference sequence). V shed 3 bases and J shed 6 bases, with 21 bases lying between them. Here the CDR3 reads CATSRTPGHLRGQPQHF. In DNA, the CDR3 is TGTGCCACCAGCAGGACCCCGGGACACCTAAGGGGTCAGCCCCAGCATTTT.

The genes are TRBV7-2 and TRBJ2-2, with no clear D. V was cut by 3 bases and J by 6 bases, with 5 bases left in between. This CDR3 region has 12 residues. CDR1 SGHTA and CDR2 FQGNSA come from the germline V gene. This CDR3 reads CASSFRAGELFF. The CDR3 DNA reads TGTGCCAGCAGCTTTAGGGCCGGGGAGCTGTTTTTT.

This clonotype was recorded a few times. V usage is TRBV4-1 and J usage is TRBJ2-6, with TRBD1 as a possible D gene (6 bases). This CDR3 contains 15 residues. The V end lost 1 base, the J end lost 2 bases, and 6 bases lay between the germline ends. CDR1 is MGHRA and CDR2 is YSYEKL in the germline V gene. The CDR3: CASSQGTAGANVLTF. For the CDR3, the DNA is TGCGCCAGCAGCCAAGGGACAGCTGGGGCCAACGTCCTGACTTTC.

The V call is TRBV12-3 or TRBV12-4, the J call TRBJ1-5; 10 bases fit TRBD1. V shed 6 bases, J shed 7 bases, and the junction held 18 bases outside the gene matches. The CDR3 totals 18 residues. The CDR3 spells CASSQTRDRGLFGQPQHF. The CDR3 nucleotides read TGTGCCAGCAGCCAAACCCGCGACAGGGGGCTTTTTGGCCAGCCCCAGCATTTT.

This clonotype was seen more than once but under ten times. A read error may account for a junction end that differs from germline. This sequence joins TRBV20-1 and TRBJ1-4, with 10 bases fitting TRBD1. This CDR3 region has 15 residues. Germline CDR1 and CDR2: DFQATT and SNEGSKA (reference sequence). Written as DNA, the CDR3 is TGCAGTGCTAGAGATCTGAGACAGGGGGCTGAAAAACGGTTTTTT. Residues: CSARDLRQGAEKRFF.

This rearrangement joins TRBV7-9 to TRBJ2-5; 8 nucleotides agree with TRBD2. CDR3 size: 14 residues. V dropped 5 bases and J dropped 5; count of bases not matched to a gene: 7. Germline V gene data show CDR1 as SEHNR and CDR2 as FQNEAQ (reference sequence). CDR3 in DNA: TGTGCCAGCAGCCGACTAGCGAACGGGGAGACCCAGTACTTC. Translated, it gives CASSRLANGETQYF.

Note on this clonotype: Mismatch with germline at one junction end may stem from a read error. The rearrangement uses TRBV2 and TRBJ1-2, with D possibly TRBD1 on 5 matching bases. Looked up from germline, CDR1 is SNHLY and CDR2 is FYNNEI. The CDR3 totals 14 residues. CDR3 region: CASGEIRAGFGYTF. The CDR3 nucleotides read TGTGCCAGCGGTGAAATAAGGGCAGGGTTCGGCTACACCTTC.

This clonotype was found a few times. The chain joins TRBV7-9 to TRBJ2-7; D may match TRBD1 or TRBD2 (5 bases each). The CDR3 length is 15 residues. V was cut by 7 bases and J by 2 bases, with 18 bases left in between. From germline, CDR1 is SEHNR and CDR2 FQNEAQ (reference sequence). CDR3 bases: TGTGCCAGCAACCCCCCCGGGACGGGACCCTACGAGCAGTACTTC. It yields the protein CASNPPGTGPYEQYF.

Here the CDR3 reads CASSLETSGEAPSSYEQYF. The CDR3 region has the DNA TGTGCCAGCAGCTTAGAGACTAGCGGGGAGGCTCCGAGCTCCTACGAGCAGTACTTC. V usage is TRBV7-2 and J usage is TRBJ2-7; 11 positions match TRBD2. Germline V gene data show CDR1 as SGHTA and CDR2 as FQGNSA. Losses at the gene ends were 1 base for V and 0 bases for J; bases not matched to a gene: 11. The CDR3 has 19 amino acids.

The CDR3 DNA reads as TGCAGTGGGAAATCGGGAGATGGTACACCTACGGAGCAGTACTTC. This codes for CSGKSGDGTPTEQYF. The chain is built from TRBV20-1 and TRBJ2-7; weak D call: TRBD2 (6 bases). Trimming took 7 bases from V and 7 from J, leaving 26 bases between them. Looked up from germline, CDR1 is DFQATT and CDR2 is SNEGSKA (reference sequence). This CDR3 is 15 amino acids long.